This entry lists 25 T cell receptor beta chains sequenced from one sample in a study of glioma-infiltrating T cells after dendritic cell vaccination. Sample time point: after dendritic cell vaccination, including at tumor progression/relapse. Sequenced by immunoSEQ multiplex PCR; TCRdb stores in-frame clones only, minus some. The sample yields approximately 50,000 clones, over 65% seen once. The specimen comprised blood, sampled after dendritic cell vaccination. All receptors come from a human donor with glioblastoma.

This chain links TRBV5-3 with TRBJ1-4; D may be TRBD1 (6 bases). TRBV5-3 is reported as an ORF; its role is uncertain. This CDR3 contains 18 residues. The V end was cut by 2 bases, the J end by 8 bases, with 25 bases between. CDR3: CARSFSGVGREKPEKLFF. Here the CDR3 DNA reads TGTGCCAGAAGCTTCTCAGGGGTGGGCAGAGAGAAACCAGAAAAACTGTTTTTT.

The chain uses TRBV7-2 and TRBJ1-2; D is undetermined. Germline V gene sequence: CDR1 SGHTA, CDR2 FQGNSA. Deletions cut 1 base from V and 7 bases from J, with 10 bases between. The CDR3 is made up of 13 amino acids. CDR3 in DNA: TGTGCCAGCAGCTTAGAGCGGGCCGGTGGCTACACCTTC. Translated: CASSLERAGGYTF.

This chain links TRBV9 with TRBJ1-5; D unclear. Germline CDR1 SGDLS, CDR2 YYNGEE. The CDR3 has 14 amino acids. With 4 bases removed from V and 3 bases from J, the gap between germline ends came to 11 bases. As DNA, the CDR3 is TGTGCCAGCAGCCCTCCAGGCATCAATCAGCCCCAGCATTTT. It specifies CASSPPGINQPQHF.

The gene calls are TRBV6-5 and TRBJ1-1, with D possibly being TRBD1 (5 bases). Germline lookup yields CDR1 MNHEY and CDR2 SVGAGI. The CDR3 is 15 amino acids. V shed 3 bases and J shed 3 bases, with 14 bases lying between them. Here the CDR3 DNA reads TGTGCCAGCAGTTATTTGTCGGGGGTGGACACTGAAGCTTTCTTT. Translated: CASSYLSGVDTEAFF.

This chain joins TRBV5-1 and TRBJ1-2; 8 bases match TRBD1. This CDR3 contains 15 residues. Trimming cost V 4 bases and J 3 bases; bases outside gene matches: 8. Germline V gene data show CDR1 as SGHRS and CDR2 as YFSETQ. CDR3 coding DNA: TGCGCCAGCAGCACGACAGGGGAGGTCGACTATGGCTACACCTTC. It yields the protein CASSTTGEVDYGYTF.

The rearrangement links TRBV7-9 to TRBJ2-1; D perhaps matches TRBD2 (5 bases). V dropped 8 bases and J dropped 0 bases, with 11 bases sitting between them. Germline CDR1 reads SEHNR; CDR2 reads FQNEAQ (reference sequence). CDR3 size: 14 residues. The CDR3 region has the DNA TGTGCCAGCTCGAGGGCGAGCTCCTACAATGAGCAGTTCTTC. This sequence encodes CASSRASSYNEQFF.

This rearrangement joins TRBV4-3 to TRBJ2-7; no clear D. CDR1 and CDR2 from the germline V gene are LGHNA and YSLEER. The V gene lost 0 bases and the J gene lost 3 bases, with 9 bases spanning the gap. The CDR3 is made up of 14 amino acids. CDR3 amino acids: CASSQDRLGYEQYF. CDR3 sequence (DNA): TGCGCCAGCAGCCAAGATCGACTTGGCTACGAGCAGTACTTC.

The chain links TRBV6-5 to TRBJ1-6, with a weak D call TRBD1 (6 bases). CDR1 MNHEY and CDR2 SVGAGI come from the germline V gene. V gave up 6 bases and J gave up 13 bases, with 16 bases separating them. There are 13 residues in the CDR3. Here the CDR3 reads CASSDITGTPLHF. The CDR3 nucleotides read TGTGCCAGCAGCGACATTACAGGGACGCCCCTCCACTTT.

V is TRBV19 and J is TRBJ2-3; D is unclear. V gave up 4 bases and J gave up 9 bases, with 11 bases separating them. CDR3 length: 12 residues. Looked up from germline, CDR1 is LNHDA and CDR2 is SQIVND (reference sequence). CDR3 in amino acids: CASSNPPGTQYF. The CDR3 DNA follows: TGTGCCAGTAGTAATCCCCCCGGGACGCAGTATTTT.

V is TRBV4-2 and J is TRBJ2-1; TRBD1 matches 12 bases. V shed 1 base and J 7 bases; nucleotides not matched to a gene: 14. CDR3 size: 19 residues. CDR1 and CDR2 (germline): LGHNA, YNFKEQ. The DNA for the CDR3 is TGTGCCAGCAGCCAAGTGGTTCTGCAGGGGACAGGGGGCCTTAATGAGCAGTTCTTC. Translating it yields CASSQVVLQGTGGLNEQFF.

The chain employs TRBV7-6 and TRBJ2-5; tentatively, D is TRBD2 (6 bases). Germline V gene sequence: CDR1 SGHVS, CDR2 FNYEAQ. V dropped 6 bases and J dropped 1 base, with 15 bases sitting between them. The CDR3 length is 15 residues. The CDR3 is CASRSGRGSQETQYF. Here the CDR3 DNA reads TGTGCCAGCAGATCAGGCCGGGGGTCCCAAGAGACCCAGTACTTC. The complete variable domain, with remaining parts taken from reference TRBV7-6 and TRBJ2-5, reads GAGVSQSPRYKVTKRGQDVALRCDPISGHVSLYWYRQALGQGPEFLTYFNYEAQQDKSGLPNDRFSAERPEGSISTLTIQRTEQRDSAMYRCASRSGRGSQETQYFGPGTRLLVL.

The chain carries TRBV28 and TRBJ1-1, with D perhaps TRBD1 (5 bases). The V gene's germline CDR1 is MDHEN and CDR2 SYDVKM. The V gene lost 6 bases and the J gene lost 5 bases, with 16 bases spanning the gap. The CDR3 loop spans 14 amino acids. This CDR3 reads CASSPKISGTEAFF. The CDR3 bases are TGTGCCAGCAGCCCTAAGATATCAGGGACTGAAGCTTTCTTT. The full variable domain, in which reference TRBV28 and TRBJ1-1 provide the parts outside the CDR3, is DVKVTQSSRYLVKRTGEKVFLECVQDMDHENMFWYRQDPGLGLRLIYFSYDVKMKEKGDIPEGYSVSREKKERFSLILESASTNQTSMYLCASSPKISGTEAFFGQGTRLTVV.

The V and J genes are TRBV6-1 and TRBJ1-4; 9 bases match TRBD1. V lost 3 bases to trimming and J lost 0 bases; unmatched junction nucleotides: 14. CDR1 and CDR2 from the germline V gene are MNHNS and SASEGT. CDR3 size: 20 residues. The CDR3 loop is CASSDQYQGQGIATNEKLFF. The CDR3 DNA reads TGTGCCAGCAGTGACCAGTACCAAGGACAGGGGATTGCAACTAATGAAAAACTGTTTTTT.

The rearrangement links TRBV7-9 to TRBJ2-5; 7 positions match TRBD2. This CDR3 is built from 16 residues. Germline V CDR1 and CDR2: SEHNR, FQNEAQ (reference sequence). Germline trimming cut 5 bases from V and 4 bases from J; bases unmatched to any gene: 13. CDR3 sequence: CASSRERGLTIETQYF. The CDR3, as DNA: TGTGCCAGCAGCCGCGAGAGGGGACTAACAATAGAGACCCAGTACTTC.

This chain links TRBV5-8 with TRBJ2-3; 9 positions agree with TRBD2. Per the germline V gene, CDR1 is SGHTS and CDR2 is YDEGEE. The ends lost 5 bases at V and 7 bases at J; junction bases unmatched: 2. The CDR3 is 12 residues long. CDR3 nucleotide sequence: TGTGCCAGCAGTCTAGCGGGGTATACGCAGTATTTT. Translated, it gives CASSLAGYTQYF.

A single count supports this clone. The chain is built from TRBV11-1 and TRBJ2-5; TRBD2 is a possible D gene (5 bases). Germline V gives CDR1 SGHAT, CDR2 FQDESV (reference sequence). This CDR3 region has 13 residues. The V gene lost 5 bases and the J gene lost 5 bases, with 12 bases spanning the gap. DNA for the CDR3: TGTGCCAGCAGCCCGGGGTATGGGGAGACCCAGTACTTC. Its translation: CASSPGYGETQYF.

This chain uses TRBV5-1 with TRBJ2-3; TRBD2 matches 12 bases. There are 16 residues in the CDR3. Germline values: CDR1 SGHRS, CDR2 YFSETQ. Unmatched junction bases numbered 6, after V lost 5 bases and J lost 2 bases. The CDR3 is CASSSGTSGPTDTQYF. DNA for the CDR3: TGCGCCAGCAGTTCCGGGACTAGCGGGCCCACAGATACGCAGTATTTT.

The CDR3: CASSQSGSETQYF. In DNA, the CDR3 is TGTGCCAGCAGCCAGAGCGGGAGCGAGACCCAGTACTTC. V is TRBV4-2 and J is TRBJ2-5, with 8 bases aligning to TRBD2. Germline assignment: CDR1 LGHNA and CDR2 YNFKEQ. The CDR3 runs 13 residues. V lost 3 bases, J lost 5 bases, and 2 bases stayed unmatched.

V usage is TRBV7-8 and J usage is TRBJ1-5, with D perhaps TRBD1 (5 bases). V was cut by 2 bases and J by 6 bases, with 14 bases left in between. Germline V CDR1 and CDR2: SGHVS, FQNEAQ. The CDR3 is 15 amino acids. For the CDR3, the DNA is TGTGCCAGCAGCTTATTGGGGGGAGGAAGTCAGCCCCAGCATTTT. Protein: CASSLLGGGSQPQHF.

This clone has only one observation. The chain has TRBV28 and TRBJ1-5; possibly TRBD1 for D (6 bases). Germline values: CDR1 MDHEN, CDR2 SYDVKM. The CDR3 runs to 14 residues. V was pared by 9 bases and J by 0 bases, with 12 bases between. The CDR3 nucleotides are TGTGCCAGTCGGGACACTTATAGCAATCAGCCCCAGCATTTT. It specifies CASRDTYSNQPQHF.

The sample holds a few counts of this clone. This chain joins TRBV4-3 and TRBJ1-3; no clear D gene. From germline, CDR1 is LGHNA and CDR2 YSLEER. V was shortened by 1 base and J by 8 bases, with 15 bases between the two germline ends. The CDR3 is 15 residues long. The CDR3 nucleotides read TGCGCCAGCAGCCAAGTCGGAGGGTCATTCGACACCATATATTTT. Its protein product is CASSQVGGSFDTIYF.

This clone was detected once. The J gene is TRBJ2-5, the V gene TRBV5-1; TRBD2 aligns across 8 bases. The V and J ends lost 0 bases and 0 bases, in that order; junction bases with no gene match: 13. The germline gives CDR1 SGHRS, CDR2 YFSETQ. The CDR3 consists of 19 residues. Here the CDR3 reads CASSLVGSSGLRYQETQYF. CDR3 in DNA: TGCGCCAGCAGCTTGGTAGGTTCTAGCGGGCTCAGATACCAAGAGACCCAGTACTTC.

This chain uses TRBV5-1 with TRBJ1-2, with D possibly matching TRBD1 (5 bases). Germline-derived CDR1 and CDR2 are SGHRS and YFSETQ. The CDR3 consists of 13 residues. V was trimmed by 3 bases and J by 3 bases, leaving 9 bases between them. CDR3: CASSSLTDYGYTF. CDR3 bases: TGCGCCAGCAGCTCATTGACAGACTATGGCTACACCTTC.

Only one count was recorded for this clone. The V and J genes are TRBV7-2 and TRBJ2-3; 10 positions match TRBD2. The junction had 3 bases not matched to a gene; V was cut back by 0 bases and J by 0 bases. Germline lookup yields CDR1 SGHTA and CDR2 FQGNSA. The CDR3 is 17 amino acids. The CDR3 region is CASSLAAGGPSTDTQYF. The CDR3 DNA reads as TGTGCCAGCAGCTTAGCAGCGGGGGGGCCAAGCACAGATACGCAGTATTTT.

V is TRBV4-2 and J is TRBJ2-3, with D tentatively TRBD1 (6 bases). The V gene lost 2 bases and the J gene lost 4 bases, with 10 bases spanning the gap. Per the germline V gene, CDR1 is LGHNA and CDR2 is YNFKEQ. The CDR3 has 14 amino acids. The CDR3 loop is CASSQWQGPDTQYF. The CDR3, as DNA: TGTGCCAGCAGCCAATGGCAGGGGCCAGATACGCAGTATTTT.